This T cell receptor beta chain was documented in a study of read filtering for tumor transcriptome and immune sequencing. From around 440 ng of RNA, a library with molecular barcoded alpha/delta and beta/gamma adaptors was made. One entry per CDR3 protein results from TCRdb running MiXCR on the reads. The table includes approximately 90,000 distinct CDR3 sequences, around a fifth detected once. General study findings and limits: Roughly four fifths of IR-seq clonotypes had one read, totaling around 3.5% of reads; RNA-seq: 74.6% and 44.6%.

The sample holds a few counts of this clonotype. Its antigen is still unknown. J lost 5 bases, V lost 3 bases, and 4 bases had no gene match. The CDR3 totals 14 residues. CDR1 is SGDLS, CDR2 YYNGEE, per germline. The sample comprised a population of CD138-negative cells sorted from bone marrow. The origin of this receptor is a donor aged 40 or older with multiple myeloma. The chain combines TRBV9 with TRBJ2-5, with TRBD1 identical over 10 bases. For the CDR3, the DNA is TGTGCCAGCAGCGAGGGACAGGGGTTGGAGACCCAGTACTTC. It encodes CASSEGQGLETQYF.